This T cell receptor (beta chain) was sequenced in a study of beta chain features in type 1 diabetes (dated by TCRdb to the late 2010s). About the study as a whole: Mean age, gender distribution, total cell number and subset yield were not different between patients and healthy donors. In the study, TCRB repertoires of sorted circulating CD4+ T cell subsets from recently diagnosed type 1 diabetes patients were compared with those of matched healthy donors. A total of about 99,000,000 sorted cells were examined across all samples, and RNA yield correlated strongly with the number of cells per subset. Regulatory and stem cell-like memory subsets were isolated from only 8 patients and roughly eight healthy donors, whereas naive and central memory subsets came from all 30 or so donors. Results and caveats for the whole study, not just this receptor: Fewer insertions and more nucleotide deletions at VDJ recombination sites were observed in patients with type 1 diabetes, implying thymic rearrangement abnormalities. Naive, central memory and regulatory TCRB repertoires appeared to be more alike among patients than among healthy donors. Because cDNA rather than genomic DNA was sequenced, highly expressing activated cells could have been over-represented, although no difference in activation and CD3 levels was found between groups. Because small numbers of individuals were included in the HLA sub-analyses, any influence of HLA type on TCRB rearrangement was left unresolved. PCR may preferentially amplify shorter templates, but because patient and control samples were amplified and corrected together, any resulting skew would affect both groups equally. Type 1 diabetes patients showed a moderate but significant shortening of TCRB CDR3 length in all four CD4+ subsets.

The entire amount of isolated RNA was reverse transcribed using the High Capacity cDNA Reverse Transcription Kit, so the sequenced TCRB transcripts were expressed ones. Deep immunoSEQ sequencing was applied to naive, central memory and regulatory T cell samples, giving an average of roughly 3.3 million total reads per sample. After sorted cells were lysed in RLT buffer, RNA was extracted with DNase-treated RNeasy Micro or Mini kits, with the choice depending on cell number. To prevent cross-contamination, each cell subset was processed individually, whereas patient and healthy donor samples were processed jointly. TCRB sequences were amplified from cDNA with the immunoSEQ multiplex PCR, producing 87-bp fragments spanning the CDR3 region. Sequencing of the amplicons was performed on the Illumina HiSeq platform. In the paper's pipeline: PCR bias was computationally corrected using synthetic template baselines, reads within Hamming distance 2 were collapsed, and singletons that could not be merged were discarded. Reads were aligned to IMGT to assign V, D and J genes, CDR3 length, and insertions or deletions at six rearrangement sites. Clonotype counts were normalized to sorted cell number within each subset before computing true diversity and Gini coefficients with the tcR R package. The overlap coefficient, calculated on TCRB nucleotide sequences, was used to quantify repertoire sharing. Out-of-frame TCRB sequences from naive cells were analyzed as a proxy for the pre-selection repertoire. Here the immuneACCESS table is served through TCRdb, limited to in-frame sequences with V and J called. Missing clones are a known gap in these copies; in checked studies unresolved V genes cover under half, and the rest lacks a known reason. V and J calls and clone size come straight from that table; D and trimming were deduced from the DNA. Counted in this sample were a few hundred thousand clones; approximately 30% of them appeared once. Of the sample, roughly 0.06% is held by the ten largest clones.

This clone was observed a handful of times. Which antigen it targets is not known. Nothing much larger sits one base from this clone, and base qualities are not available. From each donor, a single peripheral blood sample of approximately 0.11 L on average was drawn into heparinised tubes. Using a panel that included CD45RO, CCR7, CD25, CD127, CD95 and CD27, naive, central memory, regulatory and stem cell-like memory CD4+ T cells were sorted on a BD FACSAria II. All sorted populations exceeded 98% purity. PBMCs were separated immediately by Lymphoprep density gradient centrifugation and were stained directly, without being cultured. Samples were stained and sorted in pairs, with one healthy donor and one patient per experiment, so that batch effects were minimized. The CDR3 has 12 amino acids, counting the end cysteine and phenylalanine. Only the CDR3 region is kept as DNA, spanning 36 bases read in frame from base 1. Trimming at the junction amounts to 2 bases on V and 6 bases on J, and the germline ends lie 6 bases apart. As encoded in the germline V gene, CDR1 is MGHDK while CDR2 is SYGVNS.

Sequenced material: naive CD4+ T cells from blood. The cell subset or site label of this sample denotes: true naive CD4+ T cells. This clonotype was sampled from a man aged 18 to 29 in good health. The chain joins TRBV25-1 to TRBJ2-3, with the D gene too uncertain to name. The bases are TGTGCCAGCAGTGAAATAGTGGATACGCAGTATTTT. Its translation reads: CASSEIVDTQYF.